This passage covers 21 T cell receptor beta chains from one sample sequenced in a study of blood T cell repertoires in COVID-19. Measured with immunoSEQ multiplex PCR; TCRdb has only the in-frame clones, and not every one. The sample has some 150,000 clones; 87% are singletons. Sequences were obtained from peripheral blood. The receptors originated from an older woman who had recovered from COVID-19.

The chain couples TRBV28 to TRBJ1-4, with no clear D. This CDR3 region has 13 residues. The germline CDR1 and CDR2 sequences are MDHEN and SYDVKM. The germline V and J ends were trimmed by 7 bases and 7 bases, with 13 bases remaining between them. Here the CDR3 DNA reads TGTGCCAGCATCGCTTCGTCGGTTGAAAAACTGTTTTTT. The encoded protein is CASIASSVEKLFF.

This rearrangement joins TRBV7-7 to TRBJ2-2, with a possible D match to TRBD1 (5 bases). The germline V gene has CDR1 SSHAT and CDR2 FNYEAQ (reference sequence). CDR3 size: 16 residues. V lost 1 base and J 3 bases, leaving 12 bases between the germline ends. The CDR3 protein is CASSLGPGQHTGELFF. The CDR3 DNA sequence: TGTGCCAGCAGCTTAGGCCCAGGGCAGCACACCGGGGAGCTGTTTTTT.

This clone was seen only a few times. CDR3 sequence reads: CASSFAALQGNEQFF. The CDR3 coding sequence is TGTGCCAGCAGCTTCGCCGCACTTCAGGGAAATGAGCAGTTCTTC. The gene calls are TRBV7-9 and TRBJ2-1; D may be TRBD1 (5 bases). V was cut by 3 bases and J by 7 bases, with 16 bases left in between. Looked up from germline, CDR1 is SEHNR and CDR2 is FQNEAQ (reference sequence). The CDR3 consists of 15 residues.

The chain uses TRBV4-3 and TRBJ1-5; D is unclear. This CDR3 spans 13 amino acids. V lost 4 bases to trimming and J lost 7 bases, with 11 bases between them. Germline loops: CDR1 LGHNA, CDR2 YSLEER. CDR3 DNA sequence: TGCGCCAGCAGCCCTCAGCGGGGACAGCCCCAGCATTTT. It specifies CASSPQRGQPQHF.

This sequence joins TRBV10-2 and TRBJ2-5; TRBD2 agrees at 9 bases. The CDR3 runs 16 residues. Germline V gene data show CDR1 as WSHSY and CDR2 as SAAADI. The V gene end was trimmed by 6 bases and the J gene end by 1 base; junction bases not matched to a gene: 9. CDR3 in amino acids: CASRLSYSGGQETQYF. The CDR3 DNA reads TGCGCCAGCAGGCTATCCTATAGCGGGGGCCAAGAGACCCAGTACTTC.

This rearrangement joins TRBV6-2 or TRBV6-3 to TRBJ2-2; TRBD2 aligns across 14 bases. The CDR3 loop spans 15 amino acids. V dropped 6 bases and J dropped 8; count of bases not matched to a gene: 5. Germline V lookup: CDR1 MNHEY, CDR2 SVGEGT. CDR3 region: CASSGTSGGEGELFF. The DNA for the CDR3 is TGTGCCAGCAGCGGGACTAGCGGGGGCGAGGGGGAGCTGTTTTTT.

This chain uses TRBV4-2 with TRBJ1-2, with D maybe TRBD1 (6 bases). Germline lookup yields CDR1 LGHNA and CDR2 YNFKEQ. This CDR3 spans 15 amino acids. The V gene lost 0 bases and the J gene lost 6 bases, with 14 bases spanning the gap. In nucleotides, the CDR3 is TGTGCCAGCAGCCAAGAAGGTTGGGCAGGGGATGGCTACACCTTC. This codes for CASSQEGWAGDGYTF.

The chain is built from TRBV5-8 and TRBJ1-5, with 7 bases fitting TRBD1. This CDR3 region has 17 residues. The V gene's germline CDR1 is SGHTS and CDR2 YDEGEE. V gave up 2 bases and J gave up 6 bases; unmatched junction bases: 14. For the CDR3, the DNA is TGTGCCAGCAGCTTAAATACTGGGGCAGGGGGGCGTCAGCCCCAGCATTTT. Encoded protein: CASSLNTGAGGRQPQHF.

The V call is TRBV5-1, the J call TRBJ1-4, with D perhaps matching TRBD1 (6 bases). The V and J ends lost 0 bases and 7 bases respectively, with 19 bases between them. Germline V gene data show CDR1 as SGHRS and CDR2 as YFSETQ. This CDR3 has 17 amino acids. CDR3 protein: CASSLDRGAPIGEKLFF. The CDR3 coding sequence is TGCGCCAGCAGCTTGGATCGGGGGGCGCCAATTGGTGAAAAACTGTTTTTT.

The chain links TRBV6-1 to TRBJ1-2; 7 nucleotides align to TRBD1. V dropped 3 bases and J dropped 4; count of bases not matched to a gene: 8. This CDR3 has 15 amino acids. Germline V gene data show CDR1 as MNHNS and CDR2 as SASEGT. CDR3 amino acids: CASSDPGQSVYGYTF. In nucleotides, the CDR3 is TGTGCCAGCAGTGACCCGGGACAGTCGGTCTATGGCTACACCTTC.

The rearrangement links TRBV6-5 to TRBJ2-1; TRBD2 agrees at 11 bases. Germline CDR1 is MNHEY and CDR2 is SVGAGI. The CDR3 spans 14 residues. Germline trimming cut 6 bases from V and 3 bases from J; bases unmatched to any gene: 1. Written as DNA, the CDR3 is TGTGCCAGCAGACTAGCGGGGGACTACAATGAGCAGTTCTTC. It translates to CASRLAGDYNEQFF.

This clone was counted at least ten times. The genes are TRBV30 and TRBJ1-5; the D is unclear. CDR3 length: 20 residues. The germline gives CDR1 GTSNPN, CDR2 SVGIG (reference sequence). Trimming left V 1 base short and J 0 bases short, with 25 bases between. The CDR3 spells CAWSAPVSEPSYYSNQPQHF. In DNA form, the CDR3 reads TGTGCCTGGAGTGCCCCGGTATCCGAGCCGAGCTATTATAGCAATCAGCCCCAGCATTTT.

The rearrangement links TRBV5-1 to TRBJ2-2; 9 nucleotides match TRBD2. Per the germline V gene, CDR1 is SGHRS and CDR2 is YFSETQ. V shed 0 bases, J shed 5 bases, and the junction held 5 bases outside the gene matches. The CDR3 loop spans 16 amino acids. In nucleotides, the CDR3 is TGCGCCAGCAGCTTGGCCGGGACTAGCAGGACCGGGGAGCTGTTTTTT. It codes for CASSLAGTSRTGELFF.

This clone was seen more than once but under ten times. This chain connects TRBV5-5 to TRBJ1-6, with 8 bases aligning to TRBD1. Germline-derived CDR1 and CDR2 are SGHKS and YYEKEE (reference sequence). V was clipped by 4 bases and J by 5 bases; unmatched bases: 5. This CDR3 is built from 15 residues. The CDR3 region is CASSRTGFDNSPLHF. The CDR3 DNA sequence: TGTGCCAGCAGCCGGACAGGGTTCGATAATTCACCCCTCCACTTT.

The CDR3 is CASSEFEGSRNSPLHF. In nucleotides, the CDR3 is TGTGCCAGCAGTGAATTCGAAGGTTCGAGGAATTCACCCCTCCACTTT. This rearrangement joins TRBV2 to TRBJ1-6, with unresolved D. Germline assignment: CDR1 SNHLY and CDR2 FYNNEI. CDR3 length equals 16 residues. Trimming took off 2 bases at V and 7 bases at J, with 15 bases between the two ends. The complete variable domain, with remaining parts taken from reference TRBV2 and TRBJ1-6, reads EPEVTQTPSHQVTQMGQEVILRCVPISNHLYFYWYRQILGQKVEFLVSFYNNEISEKSEIFDDQFSVERPDGSNFTLKIRSTKLEDSAMYFCASSEFEGSRNSPLHFGNGTRLTVT.

V is TRBV10-3 and J is TRBJ1-1, with 9 bases fitting TRBD1. This CDR3 has 12 residues. V was clipped by 4 bases and J by 7 bases; unmatched bases: 1. Germline V gives CDR1 ENHRY, CDR2 SYGVKD. The CDR3 coding sequence is TGTGCCATCAGTGGACAGGGGGGTGAAGCTTTCTTT. It yields the protein CAISGQGGEAFF.

The genes are TRBV5-1 and TRBJ2-2; D possibly corresponds to TRBD1 (6 bases). Trimming stripped 4 bases from V and 5 bases from J, with 9 bases between. The CDR3 is 13 amino acids. CDR1 is SGHRS and CDR2 is YFSETQ in the germline V gene. CDR3 DNA sequence: TGCGCCAGCAGCAACAGGGTTACCGGGGAGCTGTTTTTT. Its translation: CASSNRVTGELFF.

CDR3: CASSKQGFGNTIYF. The CDR3 DNA is TGTGCCAGCAGCAAACAGGGGTTCGGAAACACCATATATTTT. This chain joins TRBV7-9 and TRBJ1-3; 7 bases line up with TRBD1. The CDR3 covers 14 residues. Trimming took 5 bases from V and 4 from J; bases not matched to a gene: 5. Looked up from germline, CDR1 is SEHNR and CDR2 is FQNEAQ (reference sequence).

The chain joins TRBV23-1 to TRBJ1-2; D remains unclear. TRBV23-1 is flagged as an ORF with uncertain function. This CDR3 region has 14 residues. V was shortened by 0 bases and J by 7 bases, with 12 bases between the two germline ends. In DNA, the CDR3 is TGCGCCAGCAGTCAATCCCATCTATCCACTGGCTACACCTTC. Protein sequence: CASSQSHLSTGYTF.

The chain has TRBV7-9 and TRBJ1-4; 7 bases are shared with TRBD1. Germline loops: CDR1 SEHNR, CDR2 FQNEAQ (reference sequence). This CDR3 spans 13 amino acids. V lost 5 bases and J lost 5; bases outside the gene matches: 2. CDR3 in DNA: TGTGCCAGCAGCCTGGACAGGAATGAAAAACTGTTTTTT. This gives the protein CASSLDRNEKLFF.

The genes are TRBV21-1 and TRBJ1-1. TRBV21-1 is a pseudogene. CDR3 size: 14 residues. CDR3 loop: CPRRKRSMNTEAFF. Here the CDR3 DNA reads TGCCCCCGAAGAAAGCGGTCTATGAACACTGAAGCTTTCTTT.